This T cell receptor beta chain was profiled in a study of T cells in Graves' hyperthyroidism and ophthalmopathy. From RNA transcripts, TCR beta CDR3 regions were amplified. An initial round of RT-PCR targeting the TCR CDR3 relied on the HTBI primer set. TCRdb itself ran the multiplex PCR reads through MiXCR, one entry per CDR3 protein. The sample lists about 600,000 distinct CDR3 sequences, 13% to 15% seen once, with roughly 7% in the top ten. This clonotype was detected ten times or more. The sequenced material came from blood. The TCR comes from a young woman with Graves' ophthalmopathy.

This chain's CDR3 is CASSQDGLAGGADTQYF. In DNA form, the CDR3 reads TGTGCCAGCAGCCAAGACGGCCTAGCGGGAGGCGCAGATACGCAGTATTTT. This sequence joins TRBV4-2 and TRBJ2-3, with TRBD2 matching over 11 bases. Germline CDR1 and CDR2: LGHNA and YNFKEQ. Losses at the gene ends were 0 bases for V and 4 bases for J; bases not matched to a gene: 6. The length of the CDR3 is 17 residues.